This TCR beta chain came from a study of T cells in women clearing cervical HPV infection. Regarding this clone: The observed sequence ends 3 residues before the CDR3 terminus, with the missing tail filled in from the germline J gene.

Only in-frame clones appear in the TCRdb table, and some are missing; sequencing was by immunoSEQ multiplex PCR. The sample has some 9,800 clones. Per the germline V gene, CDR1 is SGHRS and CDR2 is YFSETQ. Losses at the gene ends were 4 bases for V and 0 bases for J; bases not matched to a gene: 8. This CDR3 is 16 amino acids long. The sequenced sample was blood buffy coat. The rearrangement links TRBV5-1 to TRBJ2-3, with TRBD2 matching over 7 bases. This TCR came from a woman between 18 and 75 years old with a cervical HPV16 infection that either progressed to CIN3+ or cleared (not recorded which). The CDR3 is CASSNFGGTSTDTQYF. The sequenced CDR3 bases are TGCGCCAGCAGCAACTTCGGGGGGACTAGCACAGATACG. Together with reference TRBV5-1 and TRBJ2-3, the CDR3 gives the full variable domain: KAGVTQTPRYLIKTRGQQVTLSCSPISGHRSVSWYQQTPGQGLQFLFEYFSETQRNKGNFPGRFSGRQFSNSRSEMNVSTLELGDSALYLCASSNFGGTSTDTQYFGPGTRLTVL.